This T cell receptor beta chain appears in the sequencing data of a study of Ad26.COV2.S vaccination and SARS-CoV-2 variants. Study-level information: Ad26.COV2.S, an intramuscular injection, was given once or twice 56 days apart.

In germline, CDR1 is LNHDA, CDR2 SQIVND (reference sequence). The CDR3 sequence is 15 residues long. V was clipped by 4 bases and J by 3 bases; unmatched bases: 6. Measured with immunoSEQ multiplex PCR; TCRdb has only the in-frame clones, and not every one. The data contain around 340,000 clones, 65% to 90% of them singletons. Stated treatment: over 15 received Ad26.COV2.S at low or high dose, single or two shots; roughly 5 received placebo; per-sample allocation not given. Samples came from day 63 after the first vaccine or placebo injection. This chain uses TRBV19 with TRBJ1-3; TRBD1 agrees at 7 bases. The specimen comprised peripheral blood, sampled in a trial of Ad26.COV2.S vaccine versus placebo. The receptor was derived from a person between 18 and 65 years old who received the Ad26.COV2.S COVID-19 vaccine or a placebo. CDR3 nucleotide sequence: TGTGCCAGTAGTAGACAACAGGGGAGTGGAAACACCATATATTTT. It encodes CASSRQQGSGNTIYF.